This T cell receptor (beta chain) appears in the sequencing data of a study of cytomegalovirus exposure and HLA in healthy donors. Study-level points and caveats: In a later analysis, TCR beta V- and J-gene trimming was associated with a missense DCLRE1C variant. Being indistinguishable, some V segments were excluded, TRBV6-2 and TRBV6-3 among them. The listing of 160 or so TCR beta chains classed them as cytomegalovirus-associated. Later findings reportedly placed an Asian-associated ancestry cluster below the approximately 670-donor mean for N-insertions.

The CDR3 length is 15 residues. V lost 0 bases to trimming and J lost 2 bases, with 10 bases between them. Per germline, CDR1 SGHTA and CDR2 FQGTGA. Primers: 60 Vbeta forward and 13 Jbeta reverse. Measured with immunoSEQ multiplex PCR; TCRdb has only the in-frame clones, and not every one. The data contain some 160,000 clones, 70% to 85% of them seen just once; the ten biggest clones take up 1.1% to 1.5%. Comments on this clone: Its antigen is still unknown.

The gene calls are TRBV7-3 and TRBJ1-1; tentative D call: TRBD1 (6 bases). The TCR comes from a male donor in good health and CMV-seronegative. Material for sequencing was PBMCs. The CDR3 DNA follows: TGTGCCAGCAGCTTAACGCACAGGGAAAACACTGAAGCTTTCTTT. Protein product: CASSLTHRENTEAFF.